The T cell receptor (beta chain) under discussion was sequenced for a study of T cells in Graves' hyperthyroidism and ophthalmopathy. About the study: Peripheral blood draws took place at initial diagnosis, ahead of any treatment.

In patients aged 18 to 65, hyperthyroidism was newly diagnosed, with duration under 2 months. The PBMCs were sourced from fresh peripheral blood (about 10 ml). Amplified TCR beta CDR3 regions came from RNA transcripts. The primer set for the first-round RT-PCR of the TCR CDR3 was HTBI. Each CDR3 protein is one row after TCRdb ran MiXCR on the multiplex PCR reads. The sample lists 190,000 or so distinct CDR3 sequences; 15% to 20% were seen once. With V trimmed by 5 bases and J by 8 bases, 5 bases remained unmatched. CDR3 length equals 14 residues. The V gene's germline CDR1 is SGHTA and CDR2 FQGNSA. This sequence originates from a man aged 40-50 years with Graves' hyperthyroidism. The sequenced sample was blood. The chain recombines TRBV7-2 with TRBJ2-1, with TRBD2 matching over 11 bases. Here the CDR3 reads CASSILAGVDEQFF. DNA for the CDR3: TGTGCCAGCAGCATACTAGCGGGAGTTGATGAGCAGTTCTTC.